This T cell receptor (beta chain) is from a study of long-term antiretroviral therapy in people with HIV. Comment on this clone: Its specificity is unknown.

Germline V gene lookup returns CDR1 SQVTM and CDR2 ANQGSEA. The CDR3 runs 13 residues. Trimming pared 2 bases from V and 3 bases from J, leaving 11 bases between. This was the immunoSEQ v3.0 assay at survey level. In sequencing, roughly 35,000-50,000 T-cell genomes per sample were targeted. Clones were read by immunoSEQ multiplex PCR, and TCRdb kept only the in-frame ones, dropping some. The repertoire has some 21,000 clones, around 77% of them found once; the top ten carry more than 9%. Study-level findings and limits: Information pertaining to ART adherence, viral resistance or therapeutic modifications was not obtained. The repertoire was dominated at all time points by clones expanded before ART.

The clonotype was recovered from a woman aged 40-49 years with HIV. The V call is TRBV29-1, the J call TRBJ2-7, with D perhaps being TRBD1 or TRBD2 (6 bases each). The source material was unsorted PBMCs, sampled 1.7 to 1.8 years before starting antiretroviral therapy. The CDR3 DNA follows: TGCAGCGTTGAATGGGGGGACAACTACGAGCAGTACTTC. Its translation is CSVEWGDNYEQYF.